This paragraph reports one TCR beta chain. The antigen is unknown. TCRdb's copy holds only in-frame clones and misses some; the assay was immunoSEQ multiplex PCR. The sample shows some 200,000 clones, 70% to 75% of them seen only once. The sample belongs to a study of cytotoxic CD8 clonotypes in ibrutinib-treated CLL. Study in general: Per sample, productive templates averaged 255,043 and productive rearrangements averaged roughly 91,000.

Germline-derived CDR1 and CDR2 are SQVTM and ANQGSEA. Trimming removed 7 bases at V and 5 bases at J, with 14 bases between. The CDR3 totals 13 residues. Study observations and caveats: Baseline values of clonality outstripped age-matched healthy donors and followed circulating CD8+ T-cell counts.

This clonotype was obtained from a human donor with chronic lymphocytic leukemia. The input for sequencing was PBMCs, taken after 12 months of ibrutinib treatment. The chain employs TRBV29-1 and TRBJ1-4; D unclear. The CDR3: CSGRKALNEKLFF. The CDR3 DNA is TGCAGCGGGCGGAAGGCCTTAAATGAAAAACTGTTTTTT. The full variable domain, rest sourced from reference TRBV29-1 and TRBJ1-4, is SAVISQKPSRDICQRGTSLTIQCQVDSQVTMMFWYRQQPGQSLTLIATANQGSEATYESGFVIDKFPISRPNLTFSTLTVSNMSPEDSSIYLCSGRKALNEKLFFGSGTQLSVL.